These 3 T cell receptor beta chains came from one sample sequenced in a study of blood T cell repertoires in COVID-19. The protocol was immunoSEQ multiplex PCR, while the TCRdb copy is restricted to in-frame clones and leaves out a portion. The repertoire holds a few hundred thousand clones, with approximately 80% as singletons. Sequenced material: peripheral blood. The receptors stem from a woman between 55 and 75 years old who had recovered from COVID-19.

The chain combines TRBV7-8 with TRBJ2-1; 8 bases are shared with TRBD2. Germline V gives CDR1 SGHVS, CDR2 FQNEAQ. Unmatched junction bases numbered 4, after V lost 5 bases and J lost 1 base. The CDR3 consists of 15 residues. DNA for the CDR3: TGTGCCAGCAGCGCACTAGCGGTGTCCTACAATGAGCAGTTCTTC. Translated, it gives CASSALAVSYNEQFF.

The rearrangement uses TRBV7-9 and TRBJ1-3, with D tentatively TRBD1 (6 bases). V lost 7 bases to trimming and J lost 2 bases, with 15 bases between them. CDR1 is SEHNR and CDR2 is FQNEAQ in the germline V gene (reference sequence). The CDR3 spans 15 residues. Written as DNA, the CDR3 is TGTGCCAGCACCCAGAGGGGGAGGGCTGGAAACACCATATATTTT. Its protein is CASTQRGRAGNTIYF.

In the case of this clone: The same CDR3 also results from other DNA sequences found in this sample. In DNA form, the CDR3 reads TGCGCCAGCAGCTTGGTAAGCGCTGTTAACACTGAAGCTTTCTTT. Translated: CASSLVSAVNTEAFF. The chain is built from TRBV5-1 and TRBJ1-1, with unresolved D. CDR3 length: 15 residues. Germline assignment: CDR1 SGHRS and CDR2 YFSETQ. Deletions cut 0 bases from V and 2 bases from J, with 11 bases between.